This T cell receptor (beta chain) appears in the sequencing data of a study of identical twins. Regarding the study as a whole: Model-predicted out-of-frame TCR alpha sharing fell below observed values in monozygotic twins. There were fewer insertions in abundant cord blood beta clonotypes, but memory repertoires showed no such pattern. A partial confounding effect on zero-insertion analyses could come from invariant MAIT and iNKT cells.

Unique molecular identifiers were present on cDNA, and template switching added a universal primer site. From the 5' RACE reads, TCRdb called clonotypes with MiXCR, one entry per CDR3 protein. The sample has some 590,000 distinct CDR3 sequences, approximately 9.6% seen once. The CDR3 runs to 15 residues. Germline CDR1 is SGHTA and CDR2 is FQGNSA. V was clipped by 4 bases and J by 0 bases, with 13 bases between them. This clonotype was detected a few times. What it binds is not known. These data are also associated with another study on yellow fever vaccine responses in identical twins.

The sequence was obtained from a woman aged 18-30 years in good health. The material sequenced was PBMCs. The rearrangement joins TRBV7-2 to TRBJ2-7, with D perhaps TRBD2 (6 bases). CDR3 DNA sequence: TGTGCCAGCAGCTGGGTGGAGGGGCGCTCCTACGAGCAGTACTTC. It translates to CASSWVEGRSYEQYF.